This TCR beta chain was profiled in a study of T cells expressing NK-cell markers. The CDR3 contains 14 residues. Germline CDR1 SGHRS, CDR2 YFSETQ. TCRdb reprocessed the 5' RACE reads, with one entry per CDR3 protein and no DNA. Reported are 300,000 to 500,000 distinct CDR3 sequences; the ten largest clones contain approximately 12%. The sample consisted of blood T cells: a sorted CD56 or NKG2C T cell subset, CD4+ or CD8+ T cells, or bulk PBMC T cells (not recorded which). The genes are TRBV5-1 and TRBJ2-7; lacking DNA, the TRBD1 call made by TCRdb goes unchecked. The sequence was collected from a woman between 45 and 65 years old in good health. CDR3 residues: CASSQGGGGDEQYF.